This passage covers 26 T cell receptor beta chains from one sample sequenced in a study of cytomegalovirus exposure and HLA in healthy donors. Both 60 Vbeta primers and 13 Jbeta primers went into the PCR. Produced via immunoSEQ multiplex PCR; TCRdb's table is partial and in-frame only. The specimen's table records fewer than 150,000 clones. Specimen: PBMCs. The receptors shown here come from a man aged 35-49 years in good health and CMV-seronegative.

The chain combines TRBV4-2 with TRBJ1-4; 9 bases match TRBD1. In germline, CDR1 is LGHNA, CDR2 YNFKEQ. This CDR3 is built from 16 residues. The trim removed 3 bases at V and 7 bases at J, leaving 9 bases unmatched. The CDR3, as DNA: TGTGCCAGCAGCCAGTTAACAGGGGGCAGGACTGAAAAACTGTTTTTT. It translates to CASSQLTGGRTEKLFF.

The chain recombines TRBV6-5 with TRBJ1-1; TRBD1 agrees at 10 bases. Looked up from germline, CDR1 is MNHEY and CDR2 is SVGAGI. V lost 6 bases, J lost 1 base, and 2 bases stayed unmatched. The CDR3 covers 14 residues. CDR3 DNA: TGTGCCAGCAGCCGGGACAGGGGGAACACTGAAGCTTTCTTT. Translated: CASSRDRGNTEAFF.

This rearrangement joins TRBV4-1 to TRBJ1-1; D is undetermined. Germline V lookup: CDR1 MGHRA, CDR2 YSYEKL. V lost 0 bases, J lost 6 bases, and 11 bases lay in between. CDR3 size: 14 residues. Written as DNA, the CDR3 is TGCGCCAGCAGCCAAGAACTCTCCCAGGCTGAAGCTTTCTTT. Its translation: CASSQELSQAEAFF.

This chain uses TRBV5-4 with TRBJ2-5; tentative D call: TRBD1 (6 bases). Judging by the DNA end, TRBJ2-7 fits better; the J call may be wrong. In germline, CDR1 is SGHNT, CDR2 YYREEE (reference sequence). There are 14 residues in the CDR3. CDR3 amino acids: CASSHDRSSYEQYF. The CDR3 coding sequence is TGTGCCAGCAGTCATGACAGGAGCTCCTACGAGCAGTACTTC.

V usage is TRBV5-1 and J usage is TRBJ2-3; TRBD2 matches at 10 bases. Germline assignment: CDR1 SGHRS and CDR2 YFSETQ. The CDR3 is made up of 16 amino acids. V lost 5 bases, J lost 4 bases, and 10 bases stayed unmatched. Written as DNA, the CDR3 is TGCGCCAGCAGAAGAGGACTAGCGGTCAGCGCAGATACGCAGTATTTT. Its protein product is CASRRGLAVSADTQYF.

This chain joins TRBV4-2 and TRBJ2-2, with D perhaps matching TRBD2 (5 bases). The CDR3 has 13 residues. The V gene's germline CDR1 is LGHNA and CDR2 YNFKEQ. V shed 2 bases and J shed 10 bases, with 11 bases lying between them. As DNA, the CDR3 is TGTGCCAGCAGCCAACCTACTAGAGAGGAGCTGTTTTTT. Protein sequence: CASSQPTREELFF.

The genes are TRBV9 and TRBJ2-7; D is perhaps TRBD1 (6 bases). V gave up 4 bases and J gave up 1 base, with 18 bases separating them. CDR3 length: 16 amino acids. CDR1 and CDR2 from the germline V gene are SGDLS and YYNGEE. CDR3 nucleotides: TGTGCCAGCAGCCCCCGCGGTGGAAGGGGGTCCTACGAGCAGTACTTC. It specifies CASSPRGGRGSYEQYF.

The chain combines TRBV6-6 with TRBJ1-5; D is ambiguous. The CDR3 runs 13 residues. The V end lost 9 bases, the J end lost 0 bases, and 9 bases lay between the germline ends. Germline-derived CDR1 and CDR2 are MNHNY and SVGAGI (reference sequence). The CDR3 nucleotides are TGTGCCAGTAACAGAAATAGCAATCAGCCCCAGCATTTT. Its protein product is CASNRNSNQPQHF.

The chain uses TRBV9 and TRBJ1-6, with unresolved D. In germline, CDR1 is SGDLS, CDR2 YYNGEE. The CDR3 covers 12 residues. V was shortened by 0 bases and J by 10 bases, with 5 bases between the two germline ends. In DNA form, the CDR3 reads TGTGCCAGCAGCGTAGATAGATCACCCCTCCACTTT. This codes for CASSVDRSPLHF.

The V and J genes are TRBV6-5 and TRBJ2-3, with 10 nucleotides matching TRBD1. The CDR3 loop spans 15 amino acids. Germline CDR1 reads MNHEY; CDR2 reads SVGAGI. V gave up 6 bases and J gave up 1 base; unmatched junction bases: 4. The CDR3: CASRTGQGGTDTQYF. The CDR3 bases are TGTGCCAGCAGGACCGGACAGGGGGGCACAGATACGCAGTATTTT.

A note on this clone: The same CDR3 arises from other DNA sequences in this sample as well. This chain uses TRBV6-5 with TRBJ1-3; 8 bases map to TRBD1. The germline V gene has CDR1 MNHEY and CDR2 SVGAGI. The CDR3 sequence is 15 residues long. Trimming at V came to 5 bases and at J to 2 bases, leaving 5 bases not matched to a gene. The CDR3 reads CASSLGQATGNTIYF. CDR3 nucleotide sequence: TGTGCCAGCAGTCTGGGACAGGCAACTGGAAACACCATATATTTT.

The rearrangement joins TRBV29-1 to TRBJ2-7, with 10 bases aligning to TRBD1. V was pared by 3 bases and J by 3 bases, with 11 bases of the junction left unmatched. The CDR3 contains 16 residues. Germline V gene sequence: CDR1 SQVTM, CDR2 ANQGSEA. The CDR3 sequence is CSVDGQGDPSNYEQYF. DNA for the CDR3: TGCAGCGTTGACGGACAGGGGGATCCCTCAAACTACGAGCAGTACTTC.

CDR3: CASGLGGEPNSPLHF. The CDR3 nucleotides are TGTGCCAGCGGACTCGGGGGAGAGCCAAATTCACCCCTCCACTTT. The V gene is TRBV9, the J gene TRBJ1-6; a weak D match, TRBD1 (5 bases). V was cut by 7 bases and J by 7 bases, with 18 bases left in between. From germline, CDR1 is SGDLS and CDR2 YYNGEE. This CDR3 has 15 amino acids.

The rearrangement links TRBV10-3 to TRBJ1-5; D unclear. This CDR3 contains 14 residues. The germline V and J ends were trimmed by 2 bases and 7 bases, with 12 bases remaining between them. Germline CDR1 ENHRY, CDR2 SYGVKD. CDR3 DNA: TGTGCCATCAGTGAGGCCCAAGCGGGGCAGCCCCAGCATTTT. This encodes CAISEAQAGQPQHF.

The rearrangement links TRBV11-3 to TRBJ1-1; possible D gene TRBD1, 6 bases. V lost 5 bases and J lost 5, with 15 bases in between. This CDR3 has 14 residues. Germline V gene sequence: CDR1 SGHNT, CDR2 YENEEA. This CDR3 reads CASSPPNRATEAFF. The CDR3, as DNA: TGTGCCAGCAGCCCCCCCAACAGGGCGACTGAAGCTTTCTTT.

CDR3 bases: TGTGCCAGCAGCCAAGAACCCACAGGGTCCTACAATGAGCAGTTCTTC. This translates into CASSQEPTGSYNEQFF. The chain has TRBV4-2 and TRBJ2-1; D is perhaps TRBD1 (6 bases). The CDR3 is 16 amino acids. V gave up 0 bases and J gave up 1 base, with 10 bases separating them. CDR1 is LGHNA and CDR2 is YNFKEQ in the germline V gene.

This chain links TRBV11-2 with TRBJ2-7; 7 bases agree with TRBD2. The CDR3 sequence is 15 residues long. The V segment lost 2 bases and the J segment 2 bases; nucleotides outside the gene matches: 6. Germline V gene sequence: CDR1 SGHAT, CDR2 FQNNGV. The CDR3 sequence is CASSLNVGGAYEQYF. The CDR3 DNA reads TGTGCCAGCAGCTTAAACGTGGGGGGGGCCTACGAGCAGTACTTC.

Here the CDR3 reads CASSPQGAGNTGELFF. The CDR3 nucleotides are TGTGCCAGCAGCCCCCAGGGAGCGGGAAACACCGGGGAGCTGTTTTTT. The rearrangement links TRBV13 to TRBJ2-2, with 7 nucleotides matching TRBD2. J lost 2 bases, V lost 5 bases, and 8 bases had no gene match. CDR1 PRHDT and CDR2 FYEKMQ come from the germline V gene (reference sequence). The CDR3 sequence is 16 residues long.

This chain links TRBV5-6 with TRBJ1-2; TRBD1 matches at 7 bases. This CDR3 spans 14 amino acids. The germline V gene has CDR1 SGHDT and CDR2 YYEEEE. After removal of 0 bases from V and 1 base from J, the junction contained 0 bases not matched to a gene. In DNA form, the CDR3 reads TGTGCCAGCAGCTTGGACAGGGGTAACTATGGCTACACCTTC. Residues: CASSLDRGNYGYTF.

The chain is built from TRBV5-6 and TRBJ2-1; D might be TRBD1 (7 bases). V was shortened by 0 bases and J by 6 bases, with 13 bases between the two germline ends. Germline-derived CDR1 and CDR2 are SGHDT and YYEEEE. CDR3 length: 15 residues. In nucleotides, the CDR3 is TGTGCCAGCAGCTTGGGGCAGGGGGGCTCCAATGAGCAGTTCTTC. The encoded protein is CASSLGQGGSNEQFF.

V is TRBV28 and J is TRBJ2-1; weak D call: TRBD2 (6 bases). V lost 5 bases and J lost 7, with 15 bases in between. Germline-derived CDR1 and CDR2 are MDHEN and SYDVKM. The CDR3 totals 14 residues. The CDR3 protein is CASSRDSSLNEQFF. The DNA of the CDR3 is TGTGCCAGCAGTCGGGACTCCTCCCTTAATGAGCAGTTCTTC.

This chain links TRBV7-9 with TRBJ1-2, with TRBD1 identical over 7 bases. The CDR3 loop spans 13 amino acids. Trimming removed 4 bases from V and 11 bases from J; junction bases left unmatched: 10. CDR1 is SEHNR, CDR2 FQNEAQ, per germline (reference sequence). CDR3 protein: CASSWFGQVRYTF. CDR3 in DNA: TGTGCCAGCAGCTGGTTCGGACAGGTCAGGTACACCTTC. The whole variable domain, remainder taken from reference TRBV7-9 and TRBJ1-2, is DTGVSQNPRHKITKRGQNVTFRCDPISEHNRLYWYRQTLGQGPEFLTYFQNEAQLEKSRLLSDRFSAERPKGSFSTLEIQRTEQGDSAMYLCASSWFGQVRYTFGSGTRLTVV.

The V and J genes are TRBV7-8 and TRBJ2-1, with 11 positions matching TRBD1. CDR1 and CDR2 (germline): SGHVS, FQNEAQ. Trimming cost V 3 bases and J 4 bases; bases outside gene matches: 5. The length of the CDR3 is 16 residues. The CDR3 sequence is CASSLRTGGHYNEQFF. DNA for the CDR3: TGTGCCAGCAGCTTGAGGACAGGGGGCCATTACAATGAGCAGTTCTTC.

The chain has TRBV4-1 and TRBJ1-2; 7 bases agree with TRBD1. This CDR3 has 15 amino acids. Trimming cost V 0 bases and J 7 bases; bases outside gene matches: 8. Germline-derived CDR1 and CDR2 are MGHRA and YSYEKL. CDR3 sequence reads: CASSQDKGAGGGYTF. CDR3 in DNA: TGCGCCAGCAGCCAAGATAAGGGGGCAGGGGGTGGCTACACCTTC.

This sequence joins TRBV9 and TRBJ1-2, with D uncertain. The germline CDR1 and CDR2 sequences are SGDLS and YYNGEE. V gave up 4 bases and J gave up 13 bases, with 17 bases separating them. The CDR3 length is 12 residues. The CDR3 sequence is CASSSPWEGPTF. The CDR3 coding sequence is TGTGCCAGCAGCTCCCCATGGGAGGGCCCCACCTTC.

Of note for this clone: Without the conserved terminal phenylalanine or tryptophan, this CDR3 likely stems from a read error. Because the CDR3's place on the DNA is in doubt, the DNA is left out and the CDR3 is given as listed by TCRdb. The CDR3 loop reads CASSLALP. The chain uses TRBV7-7 and TRBJ2-7; the listed D gene, TRBD2, was not tested against the DNA. The V gene's germline CDR1 is SSHAT and CDR2 FNYEAQ (reference sequence). The CDR3 totals 8 residues, both ends included.